This T cell receptor (beta chain) is from a study of blood T cell repertoires in COVID-19. Study-level information: From the United States, Italy and Spain came samples of acute and convalescent COVID-19. T cells, B-cell-depleted T cells, or PBMCs provided the cDNA or gDNA that served as material.

V lost 7 bases and J lost 2; bases outside the gene matches: 5. This CDR3 region has 17 residues. Looked up from germline, CDR1 is SEHNR and CDR2 is FQNEAQ (reference sequence). As processed by the authors: Amplification with reference gene primers provided the estimates of nucleated cell counts. Produced via immunoSEQ multiplex PCR; TCRdb's table is partial and in-frame only. For V, J and clone size, that table is used; D and trimming come from the DNA. Here the sample spans under 200,000 clones, 82% being singletons. Followed longitudinally, the Seattle patients had been enrolled during active infection.

The sequence was obtained from a woman in her fifties or sixties with COVID-19, enrolled during active disease. The chain combines TRBV7-9 with TRBJ2-1, with 16 bases identical to TRBD2. Source material: peripheral blood. The DNA for the CDR3 is TGTGCCAGCACCGGGGGACTAGCGGGAGGGCCCTACAATGAGCAGTTCTTC. It is translated as CASTGGLAGGPYNEQFF.